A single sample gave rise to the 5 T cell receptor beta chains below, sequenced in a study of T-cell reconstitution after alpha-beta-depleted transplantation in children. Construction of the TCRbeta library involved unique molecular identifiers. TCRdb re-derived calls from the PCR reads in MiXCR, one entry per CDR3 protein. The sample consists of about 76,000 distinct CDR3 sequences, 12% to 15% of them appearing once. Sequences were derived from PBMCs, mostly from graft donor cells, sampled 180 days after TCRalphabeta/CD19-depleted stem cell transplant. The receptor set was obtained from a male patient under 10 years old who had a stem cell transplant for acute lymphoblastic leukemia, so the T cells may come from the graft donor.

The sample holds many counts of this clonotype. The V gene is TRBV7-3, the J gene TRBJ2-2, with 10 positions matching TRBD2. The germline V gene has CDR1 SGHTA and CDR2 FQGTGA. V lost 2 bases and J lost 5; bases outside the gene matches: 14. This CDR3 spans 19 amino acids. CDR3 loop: CASSLFPSRAGGVTGELFF. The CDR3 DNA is TGTGCCAGCAGCTTATTCCCAAGTAGAGCGGGAGGGGTTACCGGGGAGCTGTTTTTT. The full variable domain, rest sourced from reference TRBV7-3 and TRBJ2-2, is GAGVSQTPSNKVTEKGKYVELRCDPISGHTALYWYRQSLGQGPEFLIYFQGTGAADDSGLPNDRFFAVRPEGSVSTLKIQRTERGDSAVYLCASSLFPSRAGGVTGELFFGEGSRLTVL.

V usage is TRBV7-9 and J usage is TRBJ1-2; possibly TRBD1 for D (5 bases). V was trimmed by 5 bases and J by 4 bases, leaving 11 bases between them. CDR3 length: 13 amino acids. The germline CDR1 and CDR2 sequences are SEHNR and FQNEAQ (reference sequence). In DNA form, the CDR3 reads TGTGCCAGCAGCCGGGGGACCGCCTATGGCTACACCTTC. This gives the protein CASSRGTAYGYTF. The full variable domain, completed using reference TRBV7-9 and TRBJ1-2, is DTGVSQNPRHKITKRGQNVTFRCDPISEHNRLYWYRQTLGQGPEFLTYFQNEAQLEKSRLLSDRFSAERPKGSFSTLEIQRTEQGDSAMYLCASSRGTAYGYTFGSGTRLTVV.

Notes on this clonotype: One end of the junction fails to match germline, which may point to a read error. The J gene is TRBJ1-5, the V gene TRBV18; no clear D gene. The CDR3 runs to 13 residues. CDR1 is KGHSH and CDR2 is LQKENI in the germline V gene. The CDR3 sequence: CSSSPTFNQPQHF. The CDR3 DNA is TGTTCCAGCTCACCTACGTTCAATCAGCCCCAGCATTTT.

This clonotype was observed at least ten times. CDR3 in amino acids: CASSGRSYNEQFF. CDR3 DNA: TGCGCCAGCAGCGGACGCTCCTACAATGAGCAGTTCTTC. V gene TRBV5-1 combines with J gene TRBJ2-1, with D unclear. The CDR3 totals 13 residues. Germline CDR1 reads SGHRS; CDR2 reads YFSETQ. V was shortened by 4 bases and J by 0 bases, with 5 bases between the two germline ends.

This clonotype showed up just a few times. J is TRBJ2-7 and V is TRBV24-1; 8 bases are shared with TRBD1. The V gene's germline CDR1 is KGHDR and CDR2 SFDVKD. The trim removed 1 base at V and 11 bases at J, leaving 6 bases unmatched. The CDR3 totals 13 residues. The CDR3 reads CATSDFTTGEKYF. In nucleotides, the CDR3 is TGTGCCACCAGTGATTTTACGACAGGGGAAAAGTACTTC.